The 17 T cell receptor beta chains below all came from one sample that was sequenced in a study of T-cell reconstitution after alpha-beta-depleted transplantation in children. Researchers prepared the TCRbeta library using unique molecular identifiers, the study reports. MiXCR, applied by TCRdb to the PCR reads, yields one record per CDR3 protein. The data hold over 85,000 distinct CDR3 sequences, with 7.5% to 9.5% observed a single time. The sample in question was PBMCs, obtained before TCRalphabeta/CD19-depleted stem cell transplant. Source of these receptors: a boy aged 2 to 10 with acute lymphoblastic leukemia, due to receive a stem cell transplant.

This clonotype was counted ten times or more. The rearrangement links TRBV20-1 to TRBJ2-2; D may be TRBD2 (5 bases). Trimming shortened V by 0 bases and J by 1 base, and 15 bases separated the two germline ends. Germline assignment: CDR1 DFQATT and CDR2 SNEGSKA (reference sequence). This CDR3 is built from 17 residues. The CDR3 DNA reads TGCAGTGCTAGAGATCGCGGGCGGACGTGGAACACCGGGGAGCTGTTTTTT. Its translation is CSARDRGRTWNTGELFF.

This clonotype was recorded many times. The chain uses TRBV5-6 and TRBJ2-7; D is perhaps TRBD1 (6 bases). CDR3 length: 15 amino acids. V was shortened by 4 bases and J by 4 bases, with 18 bases between the two germline ends. CDR1 SGHDT and CDR2 YYEEEE come from the germline V gene. CDR3 sequence: CASSAPGTQDYEQYF. DNA of the CDR3: TGTGCCAGCAGCGCCCCCGGGACACAAGATTACGAGCAGTACTTC.

This clonotype was recorded many times. The chain employs TRBV7-2 and TRBJ1-1; tentative D call: TRBD1 (6 bases). The length of the CDR3 is 16 residues. Trimming took off 1 base at V and 0 bases at J, with 12 bases between the two ends. CDR1 is SGHTA and CDR2 is FQGNSA in the germline V gene. The CDR3 region is CASSLVVGQLNTEAFF. CDR3 DNA: TGTGCCAGCAGCTTAGTTGTTGGACAGTTGAACACTGAAGCTTTCTTT.

The table lists this clonotype with many counts. The chain combines TRBV20-1 with TRBJ1-1; D unresolved. Germline V lookup: CDR1 DFQATT, CDR2 SNEGSKA (reference sequence). V lost 2 bases and J 6 bases, leaving 13 bases between the germline ends. The CDR3 runs 13 residues. This CDR3 reads CSARSRPGAEAFF. CDR3 DNA sequence: TGCAGTGCTAGATCCCGCCCTGGCGCTGAAGCTTTCTTT.

In this sample, this clonotype turned up many times. The chain is built from TRBV2 and TRBJ2-5; TRBD1 matches 7 bases. The V gene's germline CDR1 is SNHLY and CDR2 FYNNEI. V gave up 8 bases and J gave up 0 bases; unmatched junction bases: 3. This CDR3 is built from 13 residues. CDR3 loop: CASLGTDQETQYF. The CDR3, as DNA: TGTGCCAGCTTAGGGACAGACCAAGAGACCCAGTACTTC. Full variable domain (outside the CDR3, taken from reference TRBV2 and TRBJ2-5): EPEVTQTPSHQVTQMGQEVILRCVPISNHLYFYWYRQILGQKVEFLVSFYNNEISEKSEIFDDQFSVERPDGSNFTLKIRSTKLEDSAMYFCASLGTDQETQYFGPGTRLLVL.

This clonotype has a handful of counts. V gene TRBV6-5 combines with J gene TRBJ1-5; 7 nucleotides agree with TRBD1. CDR1 and CDR2 (germline): MNHEY, SVGAGI. This CDR3 has 14 amino acids. After removal of 8 bases from V and 0 bases from J, the junction contained 4 bases not matched to a gene. CDR3 in DNA: TGTGCCAGCCGGGACAGTCTTAGCAATCAGCCCCAGCATTTT. This codes for CASRDSLSNQPQHF.

This clonotype was observed many times. The V and J genes are TRBV3-1 and TRBJ1-6, with 7 bases fitting TRBD1. This CDR3 has 15 amino acids. CDR1 and CDR2 (germline): LGHDT, YNNKEL (reference sequence). The V and J ends lost 0 bases and 8 bases, in that order; junction bases with no gene match: 4. The CDR3 is CASSQEETGYSPLHF. CDR3 nucleotide sequence: TGTGCCAGCAGCCAAGAGGAGACAGGGTATTCACCCCTCCACTTT.

This clonotype was found many times. J is TRBJ2-5 and V is TRBV12-3 or TRBV12-4; D gene uncertain. This CDR3 is built from 11 residues. V was shortened by 4 bases and J by 7 bases, with 7 bases between the two germline ends. The CDR3 region is CASSYYGTQYF. The CDR3 DNA sequence: TGTGCCAGCAGTTATTATGGGACCCAGTACTTC.

This clonotype was counted at least ten times. The chain recombines TRBV7-2 with TRBJ1-1; no firm D call. Germline V gene sequence: CDR1 SGHTA, CDR2 FQGNSA. The ends were cut back, 8 bases at V and 8 bases at J, with 6 bases in the middle. CDR3 length: 9 residues. CDR3 residues: CASPGEAFF. The CDR3 DNA is TGTGCCAGCCCGGGGGAAGCTTTCTTT.

This clonotype has at least ten counts. The chain couples TRBV5-1 to TRBJ1-6; D is possibly TRBD1 (6 bases). V gave up 4 bases and J gave up 3 bases, with 14 bases separating them. CDR3 length: 16 residues. CDR1 and CDR2 from the germline V gene are SGHRS and YFSETQ. The CDR3 reads CASSTDGQSYNSPLHF. DNA of the CDR3: TGCGCCAGCAGCACGGATGGACAGAGCTATAATTCACCCCTCCACTTT.

This clonotype appeared many times. This chain joins TRBV28 and TRBJ2-6; the D is unclear. V shed 6 bases and J shed 1 base, with 10 bases lying between them. The CDR3 is 15 residues long. The germline gives CDR1 MDHEN, CDR2 SYDVKM. DNA of the CDR3: TGTGCCAGCAGAAGCGTAGATTCTGGGGCCAACGTCCTGACTTTC. Translated, it gives CASRSVDSGANVLTF.

This clonotype was seen more than once but under ten times. The genes are TRBV6-9 and TRBJ2-7; TRBD1 aligns across 11 bases. The CDR3 is 16 amino acids. V was clipped by 7 bases and J by 3 bases; unmatched bases: 11. The V gene's germline CDR1 is MNHGY and CDR2 SVAAGI. The DNA for the CDR3 is TGTGCCAGCACCGACCACACCGGGACAGGGGGCTACGAGCAGTACTTC. Its protein product is CASTDHTGTGGYEQYF.

At least ten counts were recorded for this clonotype. The gene calls are TRBV10-3 and TRBJ1-2; D unresolved. Looked up from germline, CDR1 is ENHRY and CDR2 is SYGVKD. Trimming left V 6 bases short and J 6 bases short, with 14 bases between. The CDR3 runs to 13 residues. CDR3: CAIRLELGDGYTF. The CDR3 nucleotides read TGTGCCATCAGACTTGAATTGGGAGATGGCTACACCTTC.

The genes are TRBV20-1 and TRBJ1-5, with TRBD1 matching 8 bases. Germline values: CDR1 DFQATT, CDR2 SNEGSKA (reference sequence). The CDR3 runs to 16 residues. Trimming took 2 bases from V and 5 from J; bases not matched to a gene: 11. CDR3 sequence: CSARYPRAGGDQPQHF. CDR3 DNA sequence: TGCAGTGCTAGATACCCCAGGGCAGGGGGCGATCAGCCCCAGCATTTT.

Ten or more counts support this clonotype. The chain employs TRBV12-3 or TRBV12-4 and TRBJ1-1, with 7 bases that match TRBD1. The V and J ends lost 6 bases and 4 bases, in that order; junction bases with no gene match: 2. There are 12 residues in the CDR3. The CDR3 nucleotides are TGTGCCAGCAGCTCAGGGGGCACTGAAGCTTTCTTT. Translating gives CASSSGGTEAFF.

In its sample, this clonotype was seen many times. The V gene is TRBV29-1, the J gene TRBJ2-7; 10 bases line up with TRBD1. Per germline, CDR1 SQVTM and CDR2 ANQGSEA. CDR3 length equals 15 residues. V was pared by 3 bases and J by 1 base, with 6 bases of the junction left unmatched. The CDR3 bases are TGCAGCGTTGAGGATGCGGGACAGGGGTCCTACGAGCAGTACTTC. Amino acids: CSVEDAGQGSYEQYF.

This clonotype has a handful of counts. This chain connects TRBV19 to TRBJ2-3; no reliable D call. The CDR3 spans 15 residues. Germline V gene lookup returns CDR1 LNHDA and CDR2 SQIVND (reference sequence). V dropped 7 bases and J dropped 5 bases, with 19 bases sitting between them. In nucleotides, the CDR3 is TGTGCCAGTACCCAACTCCCGGTTCCCGGAGATACGCAGTATTTT. Its translation: CASTQLPVPGDTQYF.